The 2 T cell receptor beta chains below were found in one sample sequenced in a study of cytomegalovirus exposure and HLA in healthy donors. The PCR employed 60 Vbeta primers together with 13 Jbeta primers. TCRdb keeps only in-frame clones here, not all; method: immunoSEQ multiplex PCR. The sample shows 100,000 to 150,000 clones, roughly 68% of them seen only once. Material for sequencing was PBMCs. The source of these receptors is a woman between 50 and 59 years old in good health and CMV-seropositive.

This sequence joins TRBV28 and TRBJ2-2, with 11 bases lining up with TRBD2. Germline CDR1 and CDR2: MDHEN and SYDVKM. This CDR3 spans 20 amino acids. V lost 6 bases, J lost 1 base, and 16 bases stayed unmatched. The CDR3 DNA follows: TGTGCCAGCAGATCCCGTAGCGGGGGGGCGTCGTCATGGAACACCGGGGAGCTGTTTTTT. Translation gives CASRSRSGGASSWNTGELFF.

Only a few counts were recorded for this clone. V is TRBV7-9 and J is TRBJ1-2; 8 bases are a match to TRBD1. CDR1 and CDR2 from the germline V gene are SEHNR and FQNEAQ (reference sequence). This CDR3 region has 13 residues. J gave up 7 bases and V 5 bases, and 6 bases lay outside the gene matches. The CDR3 spells CASSPGGGRGYTF. CDR3 sequence (DNA): TGTGCCAGCAGCCCAGGGGGCGGTCGTGGCTACACCTTC.